This TCR beta chain was sequenced for a study of OX40 agonist ivuxolimab in advanced cancers. Assay: immunoSEQ multiplex PCR; the TCRdb copy retains only in-frame clones and omits some. Of 69,000 or so clones in the sample, roughly 86% are singletons; the top ten hold approximately 5%. The CDR3 contains 15 residues. Germline V gene data show CDR1 as SGHTA and CDR2 as FQGTGA. J was trimmed by 3 bases and V by 3 bases; bases with no gene match: 4. The source of this sequence is an adult with an advanced solid tumor such as melanoma, head and neck, liver or kidney cancer. The specimen comprised CD4+ or CD8+ T cells sorted from blood, sampled in a trial of the OX40 agonist ivuxolimab. This chain joins TRBV7-3 and TRBJ2-5; TRBD1 matches at 10 bases. CDR3 amino acids: CASSFAGTGEETQYF. The DNA of the CDR3 is TGTGCCAGCAGCTTCGCCGGGACAGGGGAAGAGACCCAGTACTTC. The variable domain in full, with the rest retrieved from reference TRBV7-3 and TRBJ2-5, is GAGVSQTPSNKVTEKGKYVELRCDPISGHTALYWYRQSLGQGPEFLIYFQGTGAADDSGLPNDRFFAVRPEGSVSTLKIQRTERGDSAVYLCASSFAGTGEETQYFGPGTRLLVL.